This TCR beta chain originates from a study of T cells in Graves' hyperthyroidism and ophthalmopathy. Deletions cut 7 bases from V and 5 bases from J, with 14 bases between. CDR3 length: 13 residues. This clonotype was seen ten or more times. Criteria for exclusion of patients were uncontrolled infection, other autoimmune disease, pregnancy or lactation. Regions amplified from RNA transcripts were the TCR beta CDR3 regions. During a first-round RT-PCR of the TCR CDR3, the HTBI primer set was used. TCRdb processed the multiplex PCR reads anew with MiXCR; each CDR3 protein has one entry. The sample has 400,000 to 550,000 distinct CDR3 sequences, roughly a quarter seen once.

The specimen was blood. The genes are TRBV12-3 or TRBV12-4 and TRBJ1-1, with D tentatively TRBD1 (5 bases). The clonotype originates from a woman in her 30s with Graves' ophthalmopathy. The CDR3 here is CASTNPGRTEAFF. CDR3 bases: TGTGCCAGCACCAATCCAGGGCGAACTGAAGCTTTCTTT.